The 28 T cell receptor beta chains listed next were all sequenced from one sample in a study of shared clonotypes between healthy human individuals. TCRdb keeps only in-frame clones here, not all; method: immunoSEQ multiplex PCR. This sample has over 2 million clones; around 95% occur once, and the top ten carry under 0.15%. Material: naive CD4+ T cells sorted from blood. As for subset: CD45RA+ positively selected. These TCRs come from a man younger than 35 in good health.

The chain is built from TRBV6-5 and TRBJ1-4; possible D gene TRBD1, 5 bases. The CDR3 consists of 14 residues. CDR1 is MNHEY and CDR2 is SVGAGI in the germline V gene. The germline V and J ends were trimmed by 6 bases and 8 bases, with 16 bases remaining between them. This CDR3 reads CASRVGQGNEKLFF. The CDR3, as DNA: TGTGCCAGCAGGGTGGGCCAGGGTAACGAAAAACTGTTTTTT.

The chain is built from TRBV5-1 and TRBJ1-1, with unresolved D. This CDR3 has 14 amino acids. Trimming cost V 4 bases and J 1 base, with 11 bases left between them. Germline-derived CDR1 and CDR2 are SGHRS and YFSETQ. CDR3 in amino acids: CASSISSTNTEAFF. DNA of the CDR3: TGCGCCAGCAGCATCTCCTCAACGAACACTGAAGCTTTCTTT.

With regard to this clone: This same CDR3 is encoded by further DNA sequences in the sample. This chain joins TRBV5-1 and TRBJ2-7, with a tentative D call TRBD1 (6 bases). Trimming removed 3 bases from V and 4 bases from J, with 8 bases in between. There are 12 residues in the CDR3. Germline assignment: CDR1 SGHRS and CDR2 YFSETQ. Written as DNA, the CDR3 is TGCGCCAGCAGCTCCACAGGGTACGAGCAGTACTTC. As protein: CASSSTGYEQYF.

The J gene is TRBJ1-3, the V gene TRBV29-1, with D possibly being TRBD1 (6 bases). The CDR3 is made up of 13 amino acids. Germline CDR1 is SQVTM and CDR2 is ANQGSEA. Trimming took 6 bases from V and 0 from J, leaving 9 bases between them. CDR3 sequence: CSVGDNSGNTIYF. CDR3 nucleotide sequence: TGCAGCGTGGGGGACAACTCTGGAAACACCATATATTTT. Using reference TRBV29-1 and TRBJ1-3 for the parts outside the CDR3, the full variable domain is SAVISQKPSRDICQRGTSLTIQCQVDSQVTMMFWYRQQPGQSLTLIATANQGSEATYESGFVIDKFPISRPNLTFSTLTVSNMSPEDSSIYLCSVGDNSGNTIYFGEGSWLTVV.

The V and J genes are TRBV9 and TRBJ1-3, with 8 bases lining up with TRBD1. This CDR3 region has 17 residues. Germline V gene data show CDR1 as SGDLS and CDR2 as YYNGEE. V shed 0 bases and J 0 bases; nucleotides not matched to a gene: 5. The DNA of the CDR3 is TGTGCCAGCAGCGTAGGCCAGACAGGGGCCTCTGGAAACACCATATATTTT. This gives the protein CASSVGQTGASGNTIYF.

This chain links TRBV18 with TRBJ1-6, with no clear D. CDR1 and CDR2 (germline): KGHSH, LQKENI. The CDR3 loop spans 15 amino acids. V gave up 3 bases and J gave up 13 bases, with 19 bases separating them. This chain's CDR3 is CASSPVESLRAPLHF. CDR3 nucleotides: TGTGCCAGCTCACCTGTTGAGTCCTTACGGGCGCCCCTCCACTTT.

The CDR3 loop reads CASGGTVNSPLHF. The CDR3 DNA is TGTGCCAGCGGTGGGACAGTCAATTCACCCCTCCACTTT. V and J are TRBV27 and TRBJ1-6; 7 positions agree with TRBD1. Per the germline V gene, CDR1 is MNHEY and CDR2 is SMNVEV (reference sequence). The CDR3 is 13 amino acids. J was trimmed by 7 bases and V by 8 bases; bases with no gene match: 5.

This chain connects TRBV19 to TRBJ2-5, with D possibly being TRBD1 (5 bases). The CDR3 covers 14 residues. V lost 2 bases and J 5 bases, leaving 12 bases between the germline ends. Per germline, CDR1 LNHDA and CDR2 SQIVND (reference sequence). This CDR3 is CASSIPGRQETQYF. CDR3 DNA: TGTGCCAGTAGTATACCAGGACGACAGGAGACCCAGTACTTC.

This sequence joins TRBV27 and TRBJ2-3; TRBD1 matches 7 bases. Per the germline V gene, CDR1 is MNHEY and CDR2 is SMNVEV (reference sequence). V lost 5 bases to trimming and J lost 1 base; unmatched junction nucleotides: 6. This CDR3 contains 15 residues. In DNA form, the CDR3 reads TGTGCCAGCAGTGCACAGGGGTTCGGCACAGATACGCAGTATTTT. Translation gives CASSAQGFGTDTQYF.

This chain uses TRBV5-4 with TRBJ2-7; 7 bases are shared with TRBD2. Germline V gives CDR1 SGHNT, CDR2 YYREEE (reference sequence). The CDR3 extends over 14 amino acids. With V trimmed by 2 bases and J by 2 bases, 4 bases remained unmatched. The DNA for the CDR3 is TGTGCCAGCAGCTTACGCGGGGGAACCTACGAGCAGTACTTC. This gives the protein CASSLRGGTYEQYF.

CDR3 sequence (DNA): TGTGCCATCGGGACAGTGAACACTGAAGCTTTCTTT. Translation: CAIGTVNTEAFF. This chain links TRBV5-3 with TRBJ1-1; 7 nucleotides line up with TRBD1. TRBV5-3 is labeled an ORF, and its function is uncertain. The V segment lost 9 bases and the J segment 0 bases; nucleotides outside the gene matches: 2. The CDR3 has 12 residues.

V and J are TRBV20-1 and TRBJ2-5; no definite D call. V lost 5 bases and J 4 bases, leaving 5 bases between the germline ends. Germline CDR1 is DFQATT and CDR2 is SNEGSKA (reference sequence). The CDR3 runs to 10 residues. The CDR3 bases are TGCAGTGCTTTCAGAGAGACCCAGTACTTC. Residues: CSAFRETQYF.

J is TRBJ1-5 and V is TRBV5-4; D unclear. V was shortened by 2 bases and J by 3 bases, with 3 bases between the two germline ends. Germline V lookup: CDR1 SGHNT, CDR2 YYREEE (reference sequence). This CDR3 is built from 12 residues. Written as DNA, the CDR3 is TGTGCCAGCAGCTTCGACAATCAGCCCCAGCATTTT. It is translated as CASSFDNQPQHF.

V and J are TRBV7-9 and TRBJ1-1, with D unclear. The CDR3 is 12 residues long. Trimming cost V 11 bases and J 4 bases, with 14 bases left between them. CDR1 SEHNR and CDR2 FQNEAQ come from the germline V gene (reference sequence). The CDR3 region is CAVGEGLTEAFF. In DNA form, the CDR3 reads TGTGCCGTCGGGGAGGGTCTCACTGAAGCTTTCTTT.

The rearrangement joins TRBV27 to TRBJ2-7; 9 nucleotides line up with TRBD1. V dropped 3 bases and J dropped 1; count of bases not matched to a gene: 4. Germline CDR1 and CDR2: MNHEY and SMNVEV (reference sequence). The CDR3 is 15 amino acids. CDR3 nucleotides: TGTGCCAGCAGTTTGGTCGGGACAGGGTCCTACGAGCAGTACTTC. It yields the protein CASSLVGTGSYEQYF.

V usage is TRBV5-1 and J usage is TRBJ2-2; perhaps TRBD2 as D (5 bases). V gave up 4 bases and J gave up 7 bases, with 8 bases separating them. The CDR3 spans 12 residues. CDR1 is SGHRS and CDR2 is YFSETQ in the germline V gene. CDR3 sequence reads: CASSNEGGELFF. The CDR3 DNA sequence: TGCGCCAGCAGCAATGAGGGCGGGGAGCTGTTTTTT.

Regarding this clone: This CDR3 is also generated by other DNA sequences in the sample. The chain joins TRBV19 to TRBJ2-7; 7 bases agree with TRBD1. The V and J ends lost 3 bases and 6 bases, in that order; junction bases with no gene match: 2. The germline V gene encodes CDR1 LNHDA and CDR2 SQIVND (reference sequence). The CDR3 length is 12 residues. CDR3 in DNA: TGTGCCAGTAGTATTAGGGGGCGCGAGCAGTACTTC. It is translated as CASSIRGREQYF.

This clone appeared a single time. This sample includes further DNA sequences coding for the same CDR3. V gene TRBV2 combines with J gene TRBJ1-6, with D unclear. Germline V gene lookup returns CDR1 SNHLY and CDR2 FYNNEI. The CDR3 is 16 residues long. Trimming stripped 1 base from V and 0 bases from J, with 7 bases between. The CDR3 region has the DNA TGTGCCAGCAGTGAAGGCGGGAGCTCCTATAATTCACCCCTCCACTTT. It translates to CASSEGGSSYNSPLHF.

The V gene is TRBV6-1, the J gene TRBJ2-1; D gene unclear. V was clipped by 1 base and J by 2 bases, with 9 bases between them. There are 15 residues in the CDR3. The germline V gene has CDR1 MNHNS and CDR2 SASEGT. The CDR3 is CASSEEGYTYNEQFF. CDR3 coding DNA: TGTGCCAGCAGTGAAGAAGGGTACACCTACAATGAGCAGTTCTTC.

This clone was seen a handful of times. This chain links TRBV6-1 with TRBJ2-7, with 9 positions matching TRBD1. Unmatched junction bases numbered 17, after V lost 4 bases and J lost 1 base. The germline V gene has CDR1 MNHNS and CDR2 SASEGT. This CDR3 is built from 19 residues. CDR3 nucleotides: TGTGCCAGCAGTGGGGACAGGGCAGGGGCATACTCTAGTTCCTACGAGCAGTACTTC. Translated, it gives CASSGDRAGAYSSSYEQYF.

The chain employs TRBV10-3 and TRBJ2-3; TRBD1 matches 8 bases. This CDR3 is 14 amino acids long. V lost 8 bases, J lost 0 bases, and 4 bases stayed unmatched. Germline V gives CDR1 ENHRY, CDR2 SYGVKD. Here the CDR3 DNA reads TGTGCCATCGGCGGACAGGGAAGCACAGATACGCAGTATTTT. Its translation: CAIGGQGSTDTQYF.

CDR3 bases: TGTGCCAGCAGGAAGGGCCAGGGGGCTGGGAATCAGCCCCAGCATTTT. Translating gives CASRKGQGAGNQPQHF. The V call is TRBV2, the J call TRBJ1-5; 8 bases fit TRBD1. From germline, CDR1 is SNHLY and CDR2 FYNNEI. The CDR3 is made up of 16 amino acids. Trimming cost V 6 bases and J 4 bases; bases outside gene matches: 11.

The chain is built from TRBV6-1 and TRBJ1-6; D gene ambiguous. V was pared by 1 base and J by 2 bases, with 12 bases between. Per germline, CDR1 MNHNS and CDR2 SASEGT. This CDR3 is 17 amino acids long. CDR3 amino acids: CASSEETDSTYNSPLHF. In DNA form, the CDR3 reads TGTGCCAGCAGTGAAGAGACCGACTCCACCTATAATTCACCCCTCCACTTT.

The CDR3 nucleotides are TGTGCCAGCAGTTTACTCGGGACAGCGAACACCGGGGAGCTGTTTTTT. Translated, it gives CASSLLGTANTGELFF. This sequence joins TRBV28 and TRBJ2-2; 7 nucleotides agree with TRBD1. The germline CDR1 and CDR2 sequences are MDHEN and SYDVKM. CDR3 length: 16 residues. V was clipped by 2 bases and J by 0 bases; unmatched bases: 3.

The chain has TRBV10-3 and TRBJ2-2; 8 nucleotides line up with TRBD2. Germline V CDR1 and CDR2: ENHRY, SYGVKD. After removal of 10 bases from V and 5 bases from J, the junction contained 12 bases not matched to a gene. The CDR3 consists of 15 residues. The CDR3 is CATVREGPRTGELFF. As DNA, the CDR3 is TGTGCCACCGTTCGGGAGGGCCCTCGAACCGGGGAGCTGTTTTTT.

This rearrangement joins TRBV2 to TRBJ2-2; D unclear. From germline, CDR1 is SNHLY and CDR2 FYNNEI. CDR3 length: 15 amino acids. Trimming shortened V by 6 bases and J by 4 bases, and 15 bases separated the two germline ends. CDR3 coding DNA: TGTGCCAGCAGGGGTTTGTTGAGGTCCACCGGGGAGCTGTTTTTT. It specifies CASRGLLRSTGELFF.

A word on this clone: A much more abundant neighbour one base away suggests this may be a read error. Other DNA sequences in this specimen translate into the identical CDR3. The chain uses TRBV2 and TRBJ2-1, with no clear D. The V gene's germline CDR1 is SNHLY and CDR2 FYNNEI. V lost 5 bases and J lost 4, with 3 bases in between. The CDR3 runs 11 residues. The chain's CDR3 is CASSSYNEQFF. In DNA, the CDR3 is TGTGCCAGCAGTTCGTACAATGAGCAGTTCTTC.

The chain couples TRBV5-1 to TRBJ2-6; 7 nucleotides align to TRBD1. Germline assignment: CDR1 SGHRS and CDR2 YFSETQ. This CDR3 has 20 amino acids. Germline trimming cut 0 bases from V and 0 bases from J; bases unmatched to any gene: 12. The CDR3 nucleotides read TGCGCCAGCAGCTTGGCGGTCTGGACAGGTTCCCTCTCTGGGGCCAACGTCCTGACTTTC. It specifies CASSLAVWTGSLSGANVLTF.